A single sample is the source of the 13 T cell receptor beta chains below, sequenced in a study of read filtering for tumor transcriptome and immune sequencing. Molecular barcoded adaptors covering alpha/delta and beta/gamma chains were used on 400 to 450 ng RNA. TCRdb reprocessed the reads via MiXCR and lists one record per CDR3 protein. The sample lists 55,000 to 60,000 distinct CDR3 sequences, 9% to 15% occurring once. The sample was a population of CD138-negative cells sorted from bone marrow. These receptors originate from a donor aged 40 or older with multiple myeloma.

In its sample, this clonotype was seen many times. The rearrangement links TRBV5-1 to TRBJ1-1; no firm D call. The CDR3 is made up of 13 amino acids. Trimming removed 2 bases at V and 4 bases at J, with 9 bases between. Germline V lookup: CDR1 SGHRS, CDR2 YFSETQ. This chain's CDR3 is CASSLGRGTEAFF. CDR3 DNA sequence: TGCGCCAGCAGCTTAGGGCGAGGCACTGAAGCTTTCTTT.

This clonotype was counted at least ten times. This sequence joins TRBV19 and TRBJ2-3, with D perhaps assigned TRBD1 or TRBD2 (6 bases each). Germline V gene data show CDR1 as LNHDA and CDR2 as SQIVND (reference sequence). The CDR3 is made up of 14 amino acids. Trimming removed 3 bases at V and 1 base at J, with 8 bases between. As DNA, the CDR3 is TGTGCCAGTAGTATTCGGGGGCGCACAGATACGCAGTATTTT. This codes for CASSIRGRTDTQYF.

This clonotype was recorded many times. The chain employs TRBV7-9 and TRBJ1-1; 7 bases line up with TRBD1. This CDR3 has 16 amino acids. Germline-derived CDR1 and CDR2 are SEHNR and FQNEAQ (reference sequence). V shed 5 bases, J shed 5 bases, and the junction held 14 bases outside the gene matches. The CDR3 DNA sequence: TGTGCCAGCAGCGGTACAGGGGACCCCATTGGGACTGAAGCTTTCTTT. Protein sequence: CASSGTGDPIGTEAFF. The full variable domain, its missing parts supplied by reference TRBV7-9 and TRBJ1-1, is DTGVSQNPRHKITKRGQNVTFRCDPISEHNRLYWYRQTLGQGPEFLTYFQNEAQLEKSRLLSDRFSAERPKGSFSTLEIQRTEQGDSAMYLCASSGTGDPIGTEAFFGQGTRLTVV.

This clonotype was recorded at least ten times. The gene calls are TRBV20-1 and TRBJ2-4; maybe TRBD1 (6 bases). Germline V gene data show CDR1 as DFQATT and CDR2 as SNEGSKA (reference sequence). The CDR3 totals 14 residues. Trimming took off 4 bases at V and 0 bases at J, with 10 bases between the two ends. The chain's CDR3 is CSANSGVAKNIQYF. CDR3 sequence (DNA): TGCAGTGCTAACTCAGGGGTAGCCAAAAACATTCAGTACTTC.

The V gene is TRBV9, the J gene TRBJ1-3, with no clear D. With 0 bases removed from V and 0 bases from J, the gap between germline ends came to 7 bases. CDR1 and CDR2 (germline): SGDLS, YYNGEE. The CDR3 length is 15 residues. This CDR3 is CASSVGHLSGNTIYF. The CDR3, as DNA: TGTGCCAGCAGCGTAGGACACCTCTCTGGAAACACCATATATTTT.

As concerns this clonotype: This may stem from a read error, because a much larger clone lies one nucleotide away. The chain recombines TRBV4-1 with TRBJ1-1; weak D call: TRBD1 (5 bases). V lost 0 bases and J lost 6, with 20 bases in between. The CDR3 has 17 residues. From germline, CDR1 is MGHRA and CDR2 YSYEKL. Written as DNA, the CDR3 is TGCGCCAGCAGCCAAGAAAGGGGCCGCTCCCAGTGCGCTGAAGCTTTCTTT. The encoded protein is CASSQERGRSQCAEAFF.

In its sample, this clonotype was seen many times. V is TRBV9 and J is TRBJ2-7; 7 bases map to TRBD2. Trimming at V came to 4 bases and at J to 3 bases, leaving 7 bases not matched to a gene. The length of the CDR3 is 14 residues. CDR1 SGDLS and CDR2 YYNGEE come from the germline V gene. Written as DNA, the CDR3 is TGTGCCAGCAGCCCAGCCGGGACTAACTACGAGCAGTACTTC. It yields the protein CASSPAGTNYEQYF.

This clonotype was detected ten times or more. The genes are TRBV6-5 and TRBJ1-4; no definite D call. The germline V and J ends were trimmed by 6 bases and 7 bases, with 12 bases remaining between them. Germline V CDR1 and CDR2: MNHEY, SVGAGI. The CDR3 is 13 amino acids. CDR3 region: CASSLRAGEKLFF. The CDR3 DNA is TGTGCCAGCAGCCTACGGGCGGGTGAAAAACTGTTTTTT.

This clonotype was seen repeatedly, ten times or more. V usage is TRBV6-2 or TRBV6-3 and J usage is TRBJ1-5, with a possible D match to TRBD1 (6 bases). Germline CDR1 is MNHEY and CDR2 is SVGEGT. The CDR3 is made up of 15 amino acids. The V and J ends lost 0 bases and 2 bases respectively, with 8 bases between them. The CDR3 DNA reads TGTGCCAGCAGTTACTCCCGGACAGGCAATCAGCCCCAGCATTTT. Translating it yields CASSYSRTGNQPQHF.

This clonotype was counted many times. The chain has TRBV30 and TRBJ2-2; 11 nucleotides agree with TRBD1. The CDR3 length is 15 residues. Germline V lookup: CDR1 GTSNPN, CDR2 SVGIG (reference sequence). With V trimmed by 7 bases and J by 6 bases, 10 bases remained unmatched. The CDR3 protein is CAYDRTGGLAGELFF. In nucleotides, the CDR3 is TGTGCCTACGACAGGACAGGGGGCCTGGCCGGGGAGCTGTTTTTT.

The table lists this clonotype with many counts. The rearrangement joins TRBV6-1 to TRBJ1-2, with a tentative D call TRBD1 (5 bases). The CDR3 runs 13 residues. V lost 6 bases to trimming and J lost 6 bases, with 14 bases between them. CDR1 MNHNS and CDR2 SASEGT come from the germline V gene. CDR3 in amino acids: CASSRDRLDGYTF. The CDR3, as DNA: TGTGCCAGCAGCCGGGACCGCCTTGATGGCTACACCTTC.

V usage is TRBV21-1 and J usage is TRBJ1-1. TRBV21-1 is assigned pseudogene status. This CDR3 is built from 15 residues. CDR3 nucleotide sequence: TGTGCCAGCAGCAAATTTGGACTGGCGGGCGCTGAAGCTTTCTTT. As protein: CASSKFGLAGAEAFF.

This clonotype showed up many times. The genes are TRBV29-1 and TRBJ2-3; the D gene is possibly TRBD2 (6 bases). V lost 3 bases to trimming and J lost 4 bases, with 14 bases between them. The CDR3 covers 14 residues. The germline V gene encodes CDR1 SQVTM and CDR2 ANQGSEA. The DNA of the CDR3 is TGCAGCGTTGAGGAGGGTGAAGTATCAGATACGCAGTATTTT. Translated: CSVEEGEVSDTQYF.